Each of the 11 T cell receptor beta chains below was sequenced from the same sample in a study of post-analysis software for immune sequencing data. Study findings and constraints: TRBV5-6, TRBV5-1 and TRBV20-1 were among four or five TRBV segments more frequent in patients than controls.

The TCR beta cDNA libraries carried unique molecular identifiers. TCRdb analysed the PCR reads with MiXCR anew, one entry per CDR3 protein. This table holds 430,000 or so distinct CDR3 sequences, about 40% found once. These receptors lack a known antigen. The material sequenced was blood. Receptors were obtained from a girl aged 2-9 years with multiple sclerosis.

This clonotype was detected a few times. In nucleotides, the CDR3 is TGCGCCAGCAGCTTGACGAGACACTCAAGCACAGATACGCAGTATTTT. Amino acid sequence: CASSLTRHSSTDTQYF. The chain combines TRBV5-1 with TRBJ2-3; no clear D gene. The CDR3 totals 16 residues. The germline V gene encodes CDR1 SGHRS and CDR2 YFSETQ. V gave up 1 base and J gave up 0 bases, with 12 bases separating them. Based on the CDR3 plus reference TRBV5-1 and TRBJ2-3, the full variable domain is KAGVTQTPRYLIKTRGQQVTLSCSPISGHRSVSWYQQTPGQGLQFLFEYFSETQRNKGNFPGRFSGRQFSNSRSEMNVSTLELGDSALYLCASSLTRHSSTDTQYFGPGTRLTVL.

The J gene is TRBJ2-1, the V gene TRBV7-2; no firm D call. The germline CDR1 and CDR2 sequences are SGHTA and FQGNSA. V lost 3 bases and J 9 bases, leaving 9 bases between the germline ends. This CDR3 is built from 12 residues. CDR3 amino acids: CASSFARGEQFF. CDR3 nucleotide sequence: TGTGCCAGCAGCTTCGCTAGAGGTGAGCAGTTCTTC.

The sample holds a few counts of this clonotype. The CDR3 nucleotides read TGTGCCAGCAGCTCCCCGATTTCTGGCTACACCTTC. It translates to CASSSPISGYTF. The chain carries TRBV7-9 and TRBJ1-2; D is undetermined. This CDR3 spans 12 amino acids. Germline V gene data show CDR1 as SEHNR and CDR2 as FQNEAQ (reference sequence). The V gene lost 4 bases and the J gene lost 7 bases, with 10 bases spanning the gap.

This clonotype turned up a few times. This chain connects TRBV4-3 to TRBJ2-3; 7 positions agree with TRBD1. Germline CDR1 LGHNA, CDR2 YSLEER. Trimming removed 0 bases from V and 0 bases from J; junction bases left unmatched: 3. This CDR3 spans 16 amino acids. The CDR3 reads CASSQDRGSSTDTQYF. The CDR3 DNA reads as TGCGCCAGCAGCCAAGACAGGGGGTCCAGCACAGATACGCAGTATTTT.

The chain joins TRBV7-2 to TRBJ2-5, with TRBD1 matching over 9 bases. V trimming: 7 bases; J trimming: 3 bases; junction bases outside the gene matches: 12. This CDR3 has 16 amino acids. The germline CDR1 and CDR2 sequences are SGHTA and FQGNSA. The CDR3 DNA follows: TGTGCCAGCAAAAAAAACCGGGACAGGGCTAAAGAGACCCAGTACTTC. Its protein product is CASKKNRDRAKETQYF.

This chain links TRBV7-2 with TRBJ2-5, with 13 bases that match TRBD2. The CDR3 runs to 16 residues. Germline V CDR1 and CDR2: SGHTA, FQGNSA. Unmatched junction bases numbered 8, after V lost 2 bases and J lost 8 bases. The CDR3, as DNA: TGTGCCAGCAGCTTACGGACTAGCGGGAGCGAGATTACCCAGTACTTC. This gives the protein CASSLRTSGSEITQYF.

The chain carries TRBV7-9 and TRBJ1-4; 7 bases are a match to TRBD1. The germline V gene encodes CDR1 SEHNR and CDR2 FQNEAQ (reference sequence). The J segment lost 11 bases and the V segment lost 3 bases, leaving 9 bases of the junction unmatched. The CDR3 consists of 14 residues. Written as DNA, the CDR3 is TGTGCCAGCAGCTTGGGAGACAGGGCCCGGAAACTGTTTTTT. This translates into CASSLGDRARKLFF.

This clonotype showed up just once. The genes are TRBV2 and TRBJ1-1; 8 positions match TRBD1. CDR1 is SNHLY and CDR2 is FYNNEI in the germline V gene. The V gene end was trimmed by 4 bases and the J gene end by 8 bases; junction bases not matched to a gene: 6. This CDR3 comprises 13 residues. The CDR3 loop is CASSVWGQEEAFF. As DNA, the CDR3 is TGTGCCAGCAGTGTCTGGGGACAGGAGGAAGCTTTCTTT.

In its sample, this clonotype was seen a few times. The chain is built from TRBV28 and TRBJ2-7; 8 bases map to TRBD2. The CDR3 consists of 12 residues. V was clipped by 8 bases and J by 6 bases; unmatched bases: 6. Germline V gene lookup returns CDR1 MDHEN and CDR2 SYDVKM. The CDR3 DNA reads TGTGCCAGCTCAGCGGGAGTGGTCGAGCAGTACTTC. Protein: CASSAGVVEQYF. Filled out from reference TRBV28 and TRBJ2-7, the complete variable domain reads DVKVTQSSRYLVKRTGEKVFLECVQDMDHENMFWYRQDPGLGLRLIYFSYDVKMKEKGDIPEGYSVSREKKERFSLILESASTNQTSMYLCASSAGVVEQYFGPGTRLTVT.

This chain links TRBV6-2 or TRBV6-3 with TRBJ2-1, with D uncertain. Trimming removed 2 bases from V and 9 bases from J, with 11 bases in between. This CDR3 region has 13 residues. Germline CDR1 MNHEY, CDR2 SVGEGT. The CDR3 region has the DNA TGTGCCAGCAGTTACGTCCAGATGGGTGAGCAGTTCTTC. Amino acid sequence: CASSYVQMGEQFF.

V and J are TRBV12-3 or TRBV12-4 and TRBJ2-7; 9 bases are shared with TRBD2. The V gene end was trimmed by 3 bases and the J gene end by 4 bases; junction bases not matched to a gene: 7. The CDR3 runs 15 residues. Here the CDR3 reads CASSFTAGGQYEQYF. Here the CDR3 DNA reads TGTGCCAGCAGTTTTACAGCGGGAGGCCAATACGAGCAGTACTTC.